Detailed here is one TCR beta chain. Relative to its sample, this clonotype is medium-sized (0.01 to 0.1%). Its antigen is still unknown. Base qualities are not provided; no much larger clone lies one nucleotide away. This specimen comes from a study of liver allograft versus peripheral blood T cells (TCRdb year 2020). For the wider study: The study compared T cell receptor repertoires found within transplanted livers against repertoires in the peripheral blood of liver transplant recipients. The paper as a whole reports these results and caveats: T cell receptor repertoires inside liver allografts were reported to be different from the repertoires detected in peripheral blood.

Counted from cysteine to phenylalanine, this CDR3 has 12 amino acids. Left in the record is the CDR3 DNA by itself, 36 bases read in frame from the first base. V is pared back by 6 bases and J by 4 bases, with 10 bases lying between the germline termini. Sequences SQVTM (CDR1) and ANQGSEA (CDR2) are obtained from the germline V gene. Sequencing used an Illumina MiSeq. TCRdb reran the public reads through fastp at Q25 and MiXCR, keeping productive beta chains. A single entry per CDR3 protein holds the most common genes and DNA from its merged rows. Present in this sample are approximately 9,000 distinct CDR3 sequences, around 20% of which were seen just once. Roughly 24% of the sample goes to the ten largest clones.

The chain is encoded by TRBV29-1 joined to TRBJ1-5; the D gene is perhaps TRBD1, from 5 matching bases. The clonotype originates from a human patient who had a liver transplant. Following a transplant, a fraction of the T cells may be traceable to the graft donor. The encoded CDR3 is CSVGTGNQPQHF. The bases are TGCAGCGTGGGGACGGGGAATCAGCCCCAGCATTTT.